The 24 T cell receptor beta chains below come from one sample, sequenced in a study of T cells in Graves' hyperthyroidism and ophthalmopathy (dated by TCRdb to about 2019). Library generation was performed with multiplex PCR. TCRdb lists the instrument as Illumina HiSeq 2000. The TCR beta CDR3 regions were amplified from RNA transcripts. The first round of RT-PCR for the TCR CDR3 was performed with the HTBI primer set and the Qiagen OneStep RT-PCR kit. Using fastp at Q25 and MiXCR, TCRdb reprocessed the public reads and kept productive beta chains. One record per CDR3 amino acid sequence lists the most common genes and DNA. In this sample the table shows about 720,000 distinct CDR3 sequences, roughly a sixth of which occur a single time. Approximately 15% of the sample is held by the ten biggest clonotypes. Sequences were obtained from blood. The receptors here all came from a woman aged 45 to 65 with Graves' hyperthyroidism that later progressed to Graves' ophthalmopathy.

J is TRBJ1-6 and V is TRBV20-1; D not certain. Trimming stripped 6 bases from V and 8 bases from J, with 14 bases between. This CDR3 is 13 amino acids long. In germline, CDR1 is DFQATT, CDR2 SNEGSKA (reference sequence). CDR3 bases: TGCAGTGCCGCCGGCTTTGTTGATTCACCCCTCCACTTT. The encoded protein is CSAAGFVDSPLHF.

The chain joins TRBV19 to TRBJ2-1, with D possibly matching TRBD1 (6 bases). Trimming shortened V by 6 bases and J by 7 bases, and 16 bases separated the two germline ends. Germline CDR1 reads LNHDA; CDR2 reads SQIVND (reference sequence). The CDR3 is made up of 14 amino acids. The DNA of the CDR3 is TGTGCCAGTAGAAGCGCAGGGGATCCTAATGAGCAGTTCTTC. Protein product: CASRSAGDPNEQFF.

The CDR3, as DNA: TGTGCCAGCAGAACCACAGGGTCCGGGGAGCTGTTTTTT. Translation gives CASRTTGSGELFF. The V call is TRBV7-3, the J call TRBJ2-2; D may be TRBD1 (6 bases). CDR1 and CDR2 (germline): SGHTA, FQGTGA. V was clipped by 6 bases and J by 6 bases, with 11 bases between them. This CDR3 is built from 13 residues.

This chain connects TRBV6-1 to TRBJ2-5; TRBD1 aligns across 11 bases. The CDR3 has 15 amino acids. After removal of 5 bases from V and 4 bases from J, the junction contained 6 bases not matched to a gene. From germline, CDR1 is MNHNS and CDR2 SASEGT. CDR3 protein: CASSQPGQGVETQYF. As DNA, the CDR3 is TGTGCCAGCAGTCAACCGGGACAGGGGGTAGAGACCCAGTACTTC.

This clonotype has just a few counts. The chain uses TRBV20-1 and TRBJ1-5; D might be TRBD1 (5 bases). This CDR3 region has 16 residues. Trimming removed 1 base from V and 0 bases from J, with 13 bases in between. Germline values: CDR1 DFQATT, CDR2 SNEGSKA (reference sequence). In DNA form, the CDR3 reads TGCAGTGCTAGAGGACAGTTCCCGGATAGCAATCAGCCCCAGCATTTT. Its protein product is CSARGQFPDSNQPQHF.

The chain joins TRBV6-1 to TRBJ2-5; 7 bases match TRBD2. CDR1 is MNHNS, CDR2 SASEGT, per germline. The CDR3 is made up of 15 amino acids. The J segment lost 6 bases and the V segment lost 2 bases, leaving 9 bases of the junction unmatched. The CDR3 loop reads CASSENVSGLQTQYF. The CDR3 DNA reads TGTGCCAGCAGTGAAAACGTTAGCGGGCTCCAGACCCAGTACTTC.

A word on this clonotype: A much larger clone is a single base away; this may be a read error. CDR3 DNA: TGCGCCAGCAGCACGACTAGCGGGGATTGCAATGAGCAGTTCTTC. Protein: CASSTTSGDCNEQFF. V and J are TRBV5-1 and TRBJ2-1; 11 positions agree with TRBD2. The CDR3 totals 15 residues. Germline V gene lookup returns CDR1 SGHRS and CDR2 YFSETQ. With 4 bases clipped from V and 6 bases from J, the junction kept 6 bases outside the gene matches.

The chain is built from TRBV20-1 and TRBJ1-6, with D hard to call. Germline V gives CDR1 DFQATT, CDR2 SNEGSKA (reference sequence). The CDR3 sequence is 13 residues long. V was cut by 6 bases and J by 9 bases, with 15 bases left in between. Here the CDR3 DNA reads TGCAGTGCGCGAGGAGAGGTGATTTCACCCCTCCACTTT. Amino acids: CSARGEVISPLHF.

The chain employs TRBV12-3 or TRBV12-4 and TRBJ2-2; unclear D gene. This CDR3 is 14 amino acids long. Trimming removed 5 bases at V and 3 bases at J, with 10 bases between. CDR3 in DNA: TGTGCCAGCAGTGCCTTCGATGACACCGGGGAGCTGTTTTTT. Protein product: CASSAFDDTGELFF.

The V call is TRBV5-5, the J call TRBJ1-1, with 7 bases lining up with TRBD1. J lost 0 bases, V lost 3 bases, and 14 bases had no gene match. The CDR3 has 18 residues. Germline V gene data show CDR1 as SGHKS and CDR2 as YYEKEE (reference sequence). CDR3 nucleotides: TGTGCCAGCAGCTCCGCGACAGGGCCCCGGTTCATGAACACTGAAGCTTTCTTT. Residues: CASSSATGPRFMNTEAFF.

The chain joins TRBV12-3 or TRBV12-4 to TRBJ1-5; a weak D match, TRBD1 (5 bases). The V and J ends lost 2 bases and 2 bases respectively, with 10 bases between them. CDR3 length equals 15 residues. The CDR3 nucleotides read TGTGCCAGCAGTTTAACGAGGGACGGCAATCAGCCCCAGCATTTT. It is translated as CASSLTRDGNQPQHF.

This chain links TRBV6-9 with TRBJ1-6; possible D gene TRBD1, 5 bases. The ends were cut back, 2 bases at V and 7 bases at J, with 15 bases in the middle. This CDR3 is built from 16 residues. Germline lookup yields CDR1 MNHGY and CDR2 SVAAGI. The CDR3 loop is CASSYPSLGVNSPLHF. The DNA for the CDR3 is TGTGCCAGCAGTTATCCCAGTTTGGGGGTAAATTCACCCCTCCACTTT.

Here the CDR3 reads CSVVGLAGAKNIQYF. The DNA of the CDR3 is TGCAGCGTTGTCGGACTAGCGGGGGCCAAAAACATTCAGTACTTC. This rearrangement joins TRBV29-1 to TRBJ2-4, with TRBD2 identical over 12 bases. V lost 4 bases, J lost 1 base, and 2 bases stayed unmatched. This CDR3 is built from 15 residues. CDR1 SQVTM and CDR2 ANQGSEA come from the germline V gene.

The chain combines TRBV20-1 with TRBJ2-1, with D hard to call. This CDR3 is 12 amino acids long. Germline CDR1 reads DFQATT; CDR2 reads SNEGSKA (reference sequence). The CDR3 protein is CSSDPTYNEQFF. The CDR3 DNA reads as TGCAGCTCAGACCCGACCTACAATGAGCAGTTCTTC.

The chain carries TRBV12-5 and TRBJ1-2; D might be TRBD1 (6 bases). The CDR3 covers 13 residues. In germline, CDR1 is LGHNT, CDR2 FRNRAP. V lost 5 bases and J 4 bases, leaving 11 bases between the germline ends. As DNA, the CDR3 is TGTGCTAGTGGTAGGGGGGGCGCCTATGGCTACACCTTC. Translated, it gives CASGRGGAYGYTF.

Only a few counts were recorded for this clonotype. The chain carries TRBV20-1 and TRBJ1-3, with a tentative D call TRBD1 (5 bases). V was shortened by 6 bases and J by 0 bases, with 9 bases between the two germline ends. This CDR3 contains 13 residues. Germline CDR1 and CDR2: DFQATT and SNEGSKA (reference sequence). Written as DNA, the CDR3 is TGCAGTGCGAGACAGTACTCTGGAAACACCATATATTTT. It encodes CSARQYSGNTIYF.

This clonotype was recorded at least ten times. The junction departs from germline at one end; a sequencing error may be responsible. The chain couples TRBV19 to TRBJ2-1, with 8 bases identical to TRBD1. Germline values: CDR1 LNHDA, CDR2 SQIVND (reference sequence). The CDR3 loop spans 15 amino acids. CDR3 protein: CASSIGQGTYNEQFF. CDR3 bases: TGTGCCAGCAGTATTGGACAGGGAACCTACAATGAGCAGTTCTTC.

The chain carries TRBV20-1 and TRBJ2-7; D gene unclear. Germline V gives CDR1 DFQATT, CDR2 SNEGSKA (reference sequence). V lost 6 bases and J lost 1, with 10 bases in between. This CDR3 is 12 amino acids long. CDR3 nucleotides: TGCAGTGCCCAGAGTGGGTCCTACGAGCAGTACTTC. Translated, it gives CSAQSGSYEQYF.

The table lists this clonotype with many counts. This chain connects TRBV11-2 to TRBJ1-6, with TRBD1 as a possible D gene (5 bases). Germline V gene sequence: CDR1 SGHAT, CDR2 FQNNGV. Trimming took off 6 bases at V and 4 bases at J, with 22 bases between the two ends. The CDR3 is made up of 18 amino acids. CDR3 region: CASSRLGQQGGYNSPLHF. The CDR3 DNA sequence: TGTGCCAGCAGTCGTCTTGGGCAGCAGGGAGGGTATAATTCACCCCTCCACTTT.

There are many counts of this clonotype. V usage is TRBV18 and J usage is TRBJ2-5, with D uncertain. The germline CDR1 and CDR2 sequences are KGHSH and LQKENI. CDR3 length: 15 residues. With 0 bases removed from V and 5 bases from J, the gap between germline ends came to 13 bases. The CDR3 nucleotides read TGTGCCAGCTCACCACCGAGCCTTAGCCGGGAGACCCAGTACTTC. The encoded protein is CASSPPSLSRETQYF. Combining the CDR3 with reference TRBV18 and TRBJ2-5 gives the whole variable domain NAGVMQNPRHLVRRRGQEARLRCSPMKGHSHVYWYRQLPEEGLKFMVYLQKENIIDESGMPKERFSAEFPKEGPSILRIQQVVRGDSAAYFCASSPPSLSRETQYFGPGTRLLVL.

This clonotype was counted a few times. V is TRBV30 and J is TRBJ2-5; 10 nucleotides match TRBD1. The length of the CDR3 is 15 residues. The V segment lost 4 bases and the J segment 4 bases; nucleotides outside the gene matches: 9. Germline V gene data show CDR1 as GTSNPN and CDR2 as SVGIG (reference sequence). CDR3 amino acids: CAWNPGRDRGETQYF. CDR3 nucleotide sequence: TGTGCCTGGAACCCCGGACGGGACAGGGGAGAGACCCAGTACTTC.

This clonotype is a singleton in its sample. The chain couples TRBV18 to TRBJ1-5, with D possibly TRBD1 on 6 matching bases. The germline V and J ends were trimmed by 1 base and 6 bases, with 19 bases remaining between them. This CDR3 comprises 17 residues. Germline CDR1 KGHSH, CDR2 LQKENI. DNA for the CDR3: TGTGCCAGCTCACCACGTAGGGTGGGGGGGCTCCCTCAGCCCCAGCATTTT. It specifies CASSPRRVGGLPQPQHF.

A few counts support this clonotype. One end of the junction does not line up with germline, which may come from a read error. The rearrangement joins TRBV6-1 to TRBJ2-1; 7 nucleotides agree with TRBD2. CDR3 length: 17 amino acids. In germline, CDR1 is MNHNS, CDR2 SASEGT. CDR3 coding DNA: TGTGCCAGCAGTGAACTGCGCCAGCGGGGACCATACAATGGGCAGTTCTTC. It yields the protein CASSELRQRGPYNGQFF.

The chain is built from TRBV29-1 and TRBJ2-1; 10 bases agree with TRBD1. CDR1 and CDR2 (germline): SQVTM, ANQGSEA. The CDR3 covers 13 residues. V shed 4 bases, J shed 6 bases, and the junction held 3 bases outside the gene matches. In DNA form, the CDR3 reads TGCAGCGTTGGACAGGGGGCTGTCAATGAGCAGTTCTTC. Its protein is CSVGQGAVNEQFF.